This T cell receptor (beta chain) was sequenced in a study of human T cells and chemical hapten exposure. On the study more broadly: TCR yields differed between samples (mainly from small differences in pooled library volume). Findings and caveats of the study: The study found that DPC sensitization did not change TCRs above 1 in 1000 frequency.

Regarding this clonotype: Its antigen is undetermined.

The CDR3 sequence is 15 residues long. V lost 5 bases to trimming and J lost 4 bases; unmatched junction nucleotides: 6. The library tagged individual cDNA molecules with unique molecular identifiers. Original analysis: A per-sample median of around 88,000 TCRs was observed, with counts ranging from about 20,000 to 690,600. In TCRdb, the RACE reads were re-called with MiXCR into one record per CDR3 protein. TCRdb's processing, not the authors', yielded these V and J calls. The data show around 80,000 distinct CDR3 sequences, with over 8.5% seen just once and less than 2% held by the top ten. Time point indicated: healthy volunteer bleed at 6 weeks. From whole blood left unfractionated, total RNA was extracted.

This TCR was sampled from a male donor in good health. Some clones in this sample may be carry-over from other donors' samples. The chain has TRBV12-3 or TRBV12-4 and TRBJ1-4; TRBD1 matches 8 bases. Sequencing was done on a sample of whole blood. CDR3 nucleotides: TGTGCCAGCAGTGCAAACAGGGGGGGTAATGAAAAACTGTTTTTT. Translated: CASSANRGGNEKLFF.